This TCR beta chain was identified during a study of T cell responses to AZD1222 COVID-19 vaccine. Libraries were prepared by immunoSEQ multiplex PCR; TCRdb keeps only in-frame clonotypes and omits some of them. This sample has some 200,000 clones, with over 85% found just once. The receptor's source is an adult in good health. The sample here was peripheral blood, taken on day 0 of AZD1222 vaccination.

Here the CDR3 DNA reads TGTGCCAGCAGTGATAACGGGGAATTGCCGGGACAGGGCCTTTCTGGGACTGAAGCTTTCTTT. Its translation is CASSDNGELPGQGLSGTEAFF. The V and J genes are TRBV2 and TRBJ1-1; 9 bases align to TRBD1. The ends lost 3 bases at V and 5 bases at J; junction bases unmatched: 25. The V gene's germline CDR1 is SNHLY and CDR2 FYNNEI. The CDR3 contains 21 residues.